This T cell receptor beta chain was retrieved from a study of T cell responses to AZD1222 COVID-19 vaccine (dated by TCRdb to the early 2020s). Regarding the complete study: TCR sequencing covered over 230 trial participants: around 210 given two doses of AZD1222 and approximately 26 given two doses of MenACWY control vaccine. Trial participants were enrolled by age into subgroups of 18-55, 56-69 and 70-plus years, and 148, 28 and 57 TCR-sequenced participants, respectively, were included in these subgroups.

General conclusions and limits of the study: The 56-69-year group was small, and its depth increase did not reach significance, likely because of low power. Participants were mostly white British, with more females than males. The authors suggested clonal diversity may have been underestimated. Reportedly, almost half of the unique spike-specific TCRs recognized epitopes lying outside the regions that are mutated in the B.1.351 and B.1.1.7 variants. Conclusions about previously exposed vaccinees are limited, since just five or six AZD1222 recipients were seropositive for SARS-CoV-2 at baseline. Because no day 14 peak-response samples were available, repertoires were characterized only after the peak T cell response. CD4 TCRs associated with the vaccine covered the entire spike protein, and the dominant responses were in regions 160-218 and 743-854. After two AZD1222 doses, both the breadth and the depth of spike-specific TCRs were significantly higher than at day 0 and than in MenACWY recipients.

The CDR3 regions of human TCRbeta chains were analyzed by immunosequencing. The original methods were these. TCRs in the repertoires were matched against a reference library of SARS-CoV-2-specific TCRs that had been generated with the MIRA antigen-specificity platform. Breadth was defined as the fraction of unique TCRs that were SARS-CoV-2-associated, and depth was defined as the fraction of total T cells that were SARS-CoV-2-associated. Using the MIRA data, each spike-specific TCR was mapped to the spike region that the TCR reacts to and placed in a CD4 or CD8 class. Log10-transformed breadth and depth values were compared by one-way ANOVA with Sidak's multiple comparisons tests. TCRdb took over this immuneACCESS table, retaining in-frame rearrangements with V and J assigned. Such tables are incomplete; in checked studies, under half of the missing clones stem from an unresolved V gene, and the remainder is unexplained. V, J and clone size reflect that table, while D and trimming were determined from the DNA. The sample table lists just over 150,000 clones, less than 90% of them with a count of one. The biggest ten clones account for over 6% of the sample.

Reading the label with the study, this specimen's time point is: sample from adult after SARS-CoV-2 infection, after symptom onset. Two convalescent COVID-19 patients, sampled after symptom onset from adults with prior SARS-CoV-2 infection, were also TCR-sequenced for comparison. Concerning this clone: Its binding antigen is unknown. No much larger clone is present one base from it, and per-base qualities are unavailable.

This clonotype was sampled from an adult who had recovered from COVID-19. The sample consisted of peripheral blood, taken after recovery from COVID-19.

The nucleotide sequence is TGTGCCAGCAGCTTAGTTCATTCAGGGCGAAACACTGAAGCTTTCTTT. The translation is CASSLVHSGRNTEAFF. This chain is built from TRBV11-2 and TRBJ1-1; TRBD1 is perhaps the D gene, given 5 matching bases. V and J lose 1 base and 2 bases, and a span of 14 bases separates them. CDR1 SGHAT and CDR2 FQNNGV were looked up in the germline V gene. Reading from cysteine to phenylalanine, the CDR3 counts 16 amino acids. CDR3 DNA is the only sequence kept; it has 48 bases, read in frame from the first base.